Listed below are T cell receptor beta chains from one sample, sequenced in a study of human T cells and chemical hapten exposure. MiXCR was run by TCRdb on the RACE reads, yielding one entry per CDR3 protein. In the table there are nearly 85,000 distinct CDR3 sequences, more than 9% of which are singletons. Sequencing was performed on whole blood, taken in connection with sensitization to the hapten diphenylcyclopropenone (DPC). These receptors were collected from a young man with alopecia areata. Some clones in this sample may be carry-over from other donors' samples. Each CDR3 is given with its conserved first and last residue.

>TRBV7-9|TRBJ2-3
CASTGDTQYF
>TRBV25-1|TRBJ2-6
CASSIQGSGANVLTF
>TRBV4-3|TRBJ1-2
CASSQGWRTNYGYTF
>TRBV12-3/TRBV12-4|TRBJ1-1
CASSFHVGAEAFF
>TRBV6-4|TRBJ1-4
CASDQHSTNEKLFF
>TRBV7-3|TRBJ2-1
CASSLTSDEQFF
>TRBV19|TRBJ2-1
CASSTRQGSYNEQFF
>TRBV15|TRBJ2-1
CATSRMVLAGASSYNEQFF
>TRBV4-3|TRBJ2-5
CASSQDSRDSLLETQYF
>TRBV6-1|TRBJ2-1
CASSELGQGSYNEQFF
>TRBV2|TRBJ1-2
CARNREGKGYTF
>TRBV5-5|TRBJ2-5
CASSFRRQGYQETQYF
>TRBV29-1|TRBJ1-1
CSVLDTEAFF
>TRBV7-2|TRBJ2-3
CASSNWLATDTQYF
>TRBV6-2/TRBV6-3|TRBJ2-7
CASSLRGGLYEQYF
>TRBV29-1|TRBJ2-7
CSVGLTSYEQYF
>TRBV7-6|TRBJ2-1
CASSLSSGSSYNEQFF
>TRBV29-1|TRBJ2-5
CSASRKETQYF
>TRBV28|TRBJ1-5
CASRLTGSNQPQHF
>TRBV25-1|TRBJ2-1
CASSGAGLARNEQFF
>TRBV7-2|TRBJ2-5
CASSPGFETQYF
>TRBV6-6|TRBJ2-1
CASSYSRDRGLNEQFF
>TRBV7-2|TRBJ2-7
CASSLAGTYEQYF
>TRBV5-6|TRBJ2-1
CASSLRSAYNEQFF
>TRBV7-9|TRBJ2-5
CASSGAKDNNRQETQYF
>TRBV5-6|TRBJ1-5
CASSSRTNQPQHF
>TRBV12-3/TRBV12-4|TRBJ2-7
CASTHRGPPYEQYF
>TRBV28|TRBJ1-6
CASTIKGSPLHF
>TRBV24-1|TRBJ2-7
CATSDLRNHERDRVHEQYF
>TRBV15|TRBJ2-3
CATSSATGGTDTQYF
>TRBV10-2|TRBJ1-6
CASSEPDRGLEINSPLHF
>TRBV12-3/TRBV12-4|TRBJ2-3
CASSFSGYEDTQYF
>TRBV2|TRBJ2-5
CASLNDREKTQYF
>TRBV29-1|TRBJ2-7
CSVETGSSYEQYF
>TRBV18|TRBJ1-1
CASSPFSLAGGTEAFF
>TRBV7-7|TRBJ2-7
CASSWRQGDSYEQYF
>TRBV7-7|TRBJ2-5
CASSLGQGLQETQYF
>TRBV6-5|TRBJ2-7
CASSYQQGTYEQYF
>TRBV14|TRBJ1-2
CASSRPWTNYGYTF
>TRBV6-5|TRBJ2-3
CASSQAGGHYTQYF
>TRBV14|TRBJ2-5
CASSLLAEETQYF
>TRBV9|TRBJ1-6
CASSVSGDSRNSPLHF
>TRBV10-3|TRBJ1-6
CAISEYRDPNSPLHF
>TRBV6-5|TRBJ1-1
CASSYSVLATEAFF
>TRBV6-5|TRBJ1-5
CASSWGLSRGPQHF
>TRBV20-1|TRBJ2-7
CSAREKLAGISSYEQYF
>TRBV20-1|TRBJ1-1
CSARPDRVEAFF
>TRBV5-1|TRBJ1-1
CASSLDRAGGTEAFF
>TRBV6-6|TRBJ2-2
CASRQGSGELFF
>TRBV7-2|TRBJ1-2
CASSPGQTLLPTF